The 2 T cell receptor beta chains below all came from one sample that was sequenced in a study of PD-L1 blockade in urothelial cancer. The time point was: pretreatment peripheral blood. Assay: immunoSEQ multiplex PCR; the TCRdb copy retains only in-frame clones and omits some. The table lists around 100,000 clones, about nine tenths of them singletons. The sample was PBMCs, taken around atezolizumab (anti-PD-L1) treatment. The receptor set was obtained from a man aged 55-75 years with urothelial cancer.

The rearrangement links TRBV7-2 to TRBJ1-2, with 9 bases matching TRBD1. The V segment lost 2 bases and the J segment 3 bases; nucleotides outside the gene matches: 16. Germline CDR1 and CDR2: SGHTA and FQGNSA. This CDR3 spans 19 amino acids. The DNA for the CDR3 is TGTGCCAGCAGCTTATTATCCGGGACAGGGTCATGGGGTGACTATGGCTACACCTTC. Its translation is CASSLLSGTGSWGDYGYTF.

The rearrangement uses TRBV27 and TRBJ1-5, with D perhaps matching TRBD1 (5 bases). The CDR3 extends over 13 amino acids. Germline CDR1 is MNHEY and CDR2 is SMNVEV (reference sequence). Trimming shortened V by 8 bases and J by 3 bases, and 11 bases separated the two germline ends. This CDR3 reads CASADSPNQPQHF. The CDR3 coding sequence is TGTGCCAGCGCCGACAGCCCCAATCAGCCCCAGCATTTT.